These 30 T cell receptor beta chains share one sample of origin, sequenced in a study of control samples from healthy donors and cancer patients (dated by TCRdb to 2018 to 2021). The library relied on the immunoSEQ multiplex PCR assay. The table comes from immuneACCESS by way of TCRdb, which keeps in-frame sequences with V and J called. Part of the clones is missing from these tables; in studies checked, under half for an unresolved V gene and the rest for unknown reasons. The table for this sample lists some 150,000 clones; approximately 93% of them were counted only once. The ten largest clones represent around 2.5% of the sample. The specimen sequenced was blood. These receptors all come from a middle-aged man in good health.

J is TRBJ2-3 and V is TRBV9; D is unresolved. The CDR3 contains 12 residues. V lost 0 bases and J 3 bases, leaving 2 bases between the germline ends. Looked up from germline, CDR1 is SGDLS and CDR2 is YYNGEE. For the CDR3, the DNA is TGTGCCAGCAGCGTAGCTACAGATACGCAGTATTTT. Its translation is CASSVATDTQYF.

This clone has a single count. This sequence joins TRBV11-2 and TRBJ2-6; the D is unclear. The germline V gene has CDR1 SGHAT and CDR2 FQNNGV. This CDR3 spans 15 amino acids. The V end was cut by 2 bases, the J end by 0 bases, with 5 bases between. CDR3 nucleotide sequence: TGTGCCAGCAGCTTATGGAGCTCTGGGGCCAACGTCCTGACTTTC. Amino acid sequence: CASSLWSSGANVLTF. Variable domain in full (rest from reference TRBV11-2 and TRBJ2-6): EAGVAQSPRYKIIEKRQSVAFWCNPISGHATLYWYQQILGQGPKLLIQFQNNGVVDDSQLPKDRFSAERLKGVDSTLKIQPAKLEDSAVYLCASSLWSSGANVLTFGAGSRLTVL.

This chain connects TRBV25-1 to TRBJ1-3; D not certain. CDR3 length equals 17 residues. From germline, CDR1 is MGHDK and CDR2 SYGVNS. V was clipped by 3 bases and J by 1 base, with 16 bases between them. Here the CDR3 reads CASSDAGGFISGNTIYF. As DNA, the CDR3 is TGTGCCAGCAGTGACGCTGGAGGATTTATATCTGGAAACACCATATATTTT.

The chain combines TRBV3-1 (or the pseudogene TRBV3-2) with TRBJ2-7; a weak D match, TRBD1 (7 bases). The CDR3 length is 14 residues. The ends were cut back, 4 bases at V and 1 base at J, with 11 bases in the middle. Germline values: CDR1 LGHDT, CDR2 YNNKEL (reference sequence). The CDR3 region has the DNA TGTGCCAGCAGCCCTCAGGGGGGATCCTACGAGCAGTACTTC. It codes for CASSPQGGSYEQYF.

In its sample, this clone was seen once. The gene calls are TRBV5-1 and TRBJ2-7; D is uncertain. This CDR3 has 14 amino acids. V shed 0 bases and J shed 1 base, with 8 bases lying between them. Germline assignment: CDR1 SGHRS and CDR2 YFSETQ. DNA of the CDR3: TGCGCCAGCAGCTTGGTATCCGGGTCCTACGAGCAGTACTTC. It is translated as CASSLVSGSYEQYF. The whole variable domain, remainder taken from reference TRBV5-1 and TRBJ2-7, is KAGVTQTPRYLIKTRGQQVTLSCSPISGHRSVSWYQQTPGQGLQFLFEYFSETQRNKGNFPGRFSGRQFSNSRSEMNVSTLELGDSALYLCASSLVSGSYEQYFGPGTRLTVT.

This clone was recorded only once. This chain connects TRBV5-1 to TRBJ1-2, with 9 bases matching TRBD1. The CDR3 is made up of 15 amino acids. The V segment lost 0 bases and the J segment 5 bases; nucleotides outside the gene matches: 5. Germline values: CDR1 SGHRS, CDR2 YFSETQ. The CDR3, as DNA: TGCGCCAGCAGCTTGGGACAGGGGGGCACTTATGGCTACACCTTC. It translates to CASSLGQGGTYGYTF.

The genes are TRBV9 and TRBJ2-6, with D hard to call. The V and J ends lost 7 bases and 2 bases respectively, with 4 bases between them. Per germline, CDR1 SGDLS and CDR2 YYNGEE. The length of the CDR3 is 12 residues. CDR3: CASDTGANVLTF. Written as DNA, the CDR3 is TGTGCCAGCGATACTGGGGCCAACGTCCTGACTTTC.

The chain uses TRBV21-1 and TRBJ2-7; the table calls TRBD2, which could not be checked here. TRBV21-1 is classified as a pseudogene. The CDR3 consists of 13 residues. The CDR3 DNA follows: TGTGCCAGGAGGGGACTAGCGGACTACGAGCAGTACTTC. It encodes CARRGLADYEQYF.

The J gene is TRBJ1-1, the V gene TRBV12-3 or TRBV12-4; D remains ambiguous. This CDR3 region has 11 residues. V lost 3 bases to trimming and J lost 4 bases, with 3 bases between them. CDR3 bases: TGTGCCAGCAGTTTCTCCACTGAAGCTTTCTTT. It is translated as CASSFSTEAFF.

CDR3 nucleotides: TGTGCCAGCTCACCATCCCAGGGTGATTCCTACGAGCAGTACTTC. Its protein is CASSPSQGDSYEQYF. The rearrangement links TRBV18 to TRBJ2-7; tentative D call: TRBD1 (5 bases). Germline V gene lookup returns CDR1 KGHSH and CDR2 LQKENI. The CDR3 totals 15 residues. V lost 2 bases and J lost 1, with 12 bases in between.

The chain links TRBV2 to TRBJ1-6; no firm D call. V was clipped by 5 bases and J by 0 bases, with 11 bases between them. Germline V lookup: CDR1 SNHLY, CDR2 FYNNEI. This CDR3 comprises 16 residues. The CDR3 loop is CASSWTPSSYNSPLHF. The DNA for the CDR3 is TGTGCCAGCAGTTGGACTCCGAGCTCCTATAATTCACCCCTCCACTTT.

The V call is TRBV5-1, the J call TRBJ2-1; 12 bases align to TRBD2. J was trimmed by 9 bases and V by 1 base; bases with no gene match: 2. Germline lookup yields CDR1 SGHRS and CDR2 YFSETQ. This CDR3 spans 14 amino acids. In DNA, the CDR3 is TGCGCCAGCAGCTTGCGACTAGCGGGAGTTGAGCAGTTCTTC. This codes for CASSLRLAGVEQFF.

The chain employs TRBV19 and TRBJ1-1; the match to TRBD1 covers 7 bases. This CDR3 region has 15 residues. CDR1 LNHDA and CDR2 SQIVND come from the germline V gene (reference sequence). Trimming cost V 4 bases and J 4 bases; bases outside gene matches: 9. This CDR3 is CASSKRTGVGTEAFF. The CDR3 coding sequence is TGTGCCAGTAGTAAGCGAACAGGGGTAGGCACTGAAGCTTTCTTT.

As for this clone: One end of the junction varies from germline; a read error may be responsible. The chain recombines TRBV29-1 with TRBJ1-1; the D is unclear. The germline V gene has CDR1 SQVTM and CDR2 ANQGSEA. The CDR3 totals 11 residues. The CDR3 spells CSFEGRRSAFF. In DNA form, the CDR3 reads TGCAGCTTTGAAGGGCGGCGGTCGGCTTTCTTT.

This chain joins TRBV10-3 and TRBJ2-2; TRBD1 is a possible D gene (6 bases). The CDR3 extends over 13 amino acids. V lost 8 bases to trimming and J lost 2 bases, with 9 bases between them. Germline V gene data show CDR1 as ENHRY and CDR2 as SYGVKD. The chain's CDR3 is CAIGTPNTGELFF. The CDR3 region has the DNA TGTGCCATCGGGACACCAAACACCGGGGAGCTGTTTTTT.

V usage is TRBV3-1 (or the pseudogene TRBV3-2) and J usage is TRBJ1-1, with TRBD1 matching over 8 bases. In germline, CDR1 is LGHDT, CDR2 YNNKEL (reference sequence). V was clipped by 4 bases and J by 2 bases; unmatched bases: 3. The CDR3 contains 14 residues. The CDR3 region has the DNA TGTGCCAGCAGCCCAGGGGGCATAAACACTGAAGCTTTCTTT. Translated: CASSPGGINTEAFF.

The chain joins TRBV6-5 to TRBJ2-3, with TRBD1 identical over 7 bases. The junction had 6 bases not matched to a gene; V was cut back by 4 bases and J by 2 bases. The CDR3 loop spans 15 amino acids. The germline gives CDR1 MNHEY, CDR2 SVGAGI. The CDR3 DNA reads TGTGCCAGCAGTTCCAGGGGGTTAGCCACAGATACGCAGTATTTT. It codes for CASSSRGLATDTQYF.

J is TRBJ1-4 and V is TRBV7-9; D uncertain. Deletions cut 0 bases from V and 8 bases from J, with 13 bases between. This CDR3 has 15 amino acids. The V gene's germline CDR1 is SEHNR and CDR2 FQNEAQ (reference sequence). CDR3 bases: TGTGCCAGCAGCTTAGCGTCAGGACGAGGGGAAAAACTGTTTTTT. Translated: CASSLASGRGEKLFF.

J is TRBJ1-6 and V is TRBV6-1, with TRBD1 as a possible D gene (5 bases). The length of the CDR3 is 14 residues. Germline assignment: CDR1 MNHNS and CDR2 SASEGT. V lost 2 bases and J 10 bases, leaving 12 bases between the germline ends. The CDR3 region is CASSERGRESPLHF. The CDR3 nucleotides are TGTGCCAGCAGTGAACGGGGGAGGGAGTCACCCCTCCACTTT.

The V and J genes are TRBV7-3 and TRBJ2-7; D is unclear. This CDR3 is 13 amino acids long. Germline loops: CDR1 SGHTA, CDR2 FQGTGA. V lost 1 base and J 5 bases, leaving 9 bases between the germline ends. In DNA, the CDR3 is TGTGCCAGCAGCTTAATTTCGGGTCACGAGCAGTACTTC. Its protein product is CASSLISGHEQYF.

The CDR3 DNA reads as TGTGCCAGCAGGTCGACTAGCGGGTCCTACGAGCAGTACTTC. Encoded protein: CASRSTSGSYEQYF. V gene TRBV5-6 combines with J gene TRBJ2-7; 10 bases match TRBD2. This CDR3 contains 14 residues. Germline V gene lookup returns CDR1 SGHDT and CDR2 YYEEEE. V trimming: 5 bases; J trimming: 1 base; junction bases outside the gene matches: 3. The full variable domain, with the rest looked up from reference TRBV5-6 and TRBJ2-7, is DAGVTQSPTHLIKTRGQQVTLRCSPKSGHDTVSWYQQALGQGPQFIFQYYEEEERQRGNFPDRFSGHQFPNYSSELNVNALLLGDSALYLCASRSTSGSYEQYFGPGTRLTVT.

This clone was counted between two and nine times. Its ends do not fully match the called genes, so a read error is possible. The gene calls are TRBV5-1 and TRBJ2-5, with 8 bases fitting TRBD1. Germline CDR1 reads SGHRS; CDR2 reads YFSETQ. This CDR3 has 14 amino acids. CDR3 sequence (DNA): TGCGCCAGCAGTTTGGACAGGGTAGGGGAGACCCAGTACTTC. Translation gives CASSLDRVGETQYF.

The chain combines TRBV20-1 with TRBJ1-2; 8 bases match TRBD1. This CDR3 has 10 amino acids. Germline V CDR1 and CDR2: DFQATT, SNEGSKA (reference sequence). The CDR3 protein is CTLDRASYTF. CDR3 sequence (DNA): TGCACCCTGGACAGGGCAAGCTACACCTTC.

The chain joins TRBV2 to TRBJ1-6, with D unclear. CDR3 length: 13 amino acids. Germline CDR1 SNHLY, CDR2 FYNNEI. Deletions cut 5 bases from V and 6 bases from J, with 8 bases between. In DNA form, the CDR3 reads TGTGCCAGCAGTCCAGGAGTTAATTCACCCCTCCACTTT. Its translation is CASSPGVNSPLHF.

The chain combines TRBV10-3 with TRBJ1-3, with D maybe TRBD1 (5 bases). The germline V gene has CDR1 ENHRY and CDR2 SYGVKD. The V gene lost 10 bases and the J gene lost 0 bases, with 13 bases spanning the gap. The CDR3 is 14 amino acids. The CDR3 sequence: CATLSGSSGNTIYF. The DNA of the CDR3 is TGTGCCACACTCTCAGGGAGCTCTGGAAACACCATATATTTT.

The chain links TRBV18 to TRBJ2-1; perhaps TRBD2 as D (5 bases). This CDR3 region has 17 residues. The V gene's germline CDR1 is KGHSH and CDR2 LQKENI. The V and J ends lost 0 bases and 2 bases respectively, with 14 bases between them. DNA of the CDR3: TGTGCCAGCTCACCACCGAAAGGGTCTAGCACCTACAATGAGCAGTTCTTC. Protein product: CASSPPKGSSTYNEQFF.

V usage is TRBV19 and J usage is TRBJ2-5, with D possibly called TRBD1 or TRBD2 (5 bases each). V lost 6 bases and J lost 7, with 15 bases in between. The CDR3 sequence is 13 residues long. Germline V gene data show CDR1 as LNHDA and CDR2 as SQIVND (reference sequence). CDR3 sequence: CASRDGTRRTQYF. In DNA, the CDR3 is TGTGCCAGTAGGGACGGGACGCGGAGGACCCAGTACTTC.

This clone showed up just a few times. This sequence joins TRBV7-8 and TRBJ1-3; D perhaps matches TRBD1 (5 bases). The CDR3 sequence is 15 residues long. Germline V gene lookup returns CDR1 SGHVS and CDR2 FQNEAQ. V lost 3 bases, J lost 0 bases, and 9 bases lay in between. The CDR3 region is CASSLSGGSGNTIYF. The CDR3 DNA sequence: TGTGCCAGCAGCTTGTCCGGGGGCTCTGGAAACACCATATATTTT.

This clone has a handful of counts. V gene TRBV11-2 combines with J gene TRBJ1-5, with TRBD1 matching over 9 bases. There are 14 residues in the CDR3. The germline gives CDR1 SGHAT, CDR2 FQNNGV. V lost 5 bases and J lost 7; bases outside the gene matches: 6. CDR3 sequence: CASSATGGRQPQHF. The DNA for the CDR3 is TGTGCCAGCAGCGCGACAGGGGGTAGGCAGCCCCAGCATTTT.

The chain uses TRBV10-3 and TRBJ2-4, with TRBD1 identical over 9 bases. The V gene end was trimmed by 2 bases and the J gene end by 4 bases; junction bases not matched to a gene: 6. The CDR3 has 16 amino acids. Germline V CDR1 and CDR2: ENHRY, SYGVKD. Here the CDR3 DNA reads TGTGCCATCAGTGAGGAACCGGGACAGGGAAAAAACATTCAGTACTTC. Translating gives CAISEEPGQGKNIQYF.